Below are 30 T cell receptor beta chains sequenced from a single sample in a study of CD8 T cells in ankylosing spondylitis. TCRdb called the 5' RACE reads again in MiXCR, with one record for every CDR3 protein. This sample yields around 150,000 distinct CDR3 sequences, of which about 7% are seen a single time; over 10% belongs to the top ten. The sequencing input was blood, either unsorted or a sorted T cell fraction (not recorded which). Receptors were obtained from a female donor with ankylosing spondylitis or in good health (not recorded which).

This clonotype has ten or more counts. This chain connects TRBV4-1 to TRBJ2-7; D gene ambiguous. Looked up from germline, CDR1 is MGHRA and CDR2 is YSYEKL. This CDR3 is built from 15 residues. Trimming removed 1 base from V and 5 bases from J, with 15 bases in between. CDR3 DNA: TGCGCCAGCAGCCAAGGGGTTTCGGGTATCGACGAGCAGTACTTC. Residues: CASSQGVSGIDEQYF.

The rearrangement links TRBV5-1 to TRBJ2-3; D not certain. This CDR3 is 14 amino acids long. Trimming pared 3 bases from V and 1 base from J, leaving 9 bases between. In germline, CDR1 is SGHRS, CDR2 YFSETQ. CDR3 DNA: TGCGCCAGCAGCTGGACCCAGGGCACAGATACGCAGTATTTT. It encodes CASSWTQGTDTQYF. Together with reference TRBV5-1 and TRBJ2-3, the CDR3 gives the full variable domain: KAGVTQTPRYLIKTRGQQVTLSCSPISGHRSVSWYQQTPGQGLQFLFEYFSETQRNKGNFPGRFSGRQFSNSRSEMNVSTLELGDSALYLCASSWTQGTDTQYFGPGTRLTVL.

This clonotype was seen at least ten times. The V call is TRBV5-1, the J call TRBJ1-2; unclear D gene. Per the germline V gene, CDR1 is SGHRS and CDR2 is YFSETQ. Between the trimmed V and J ends, which lost 3 bases and 2 bases, there was a span of 20 bases. The CDR3 loop spans 17 amino acids. The CDR3 sequence is CASSWRGHLSINYGYTF. The CDR3 region has the DNA TGCGCCAGCAGCTGGAGAGGGCACCTCTCGATAAACTATGGCTACACCTTC. The full variable domain, with the rest looked up from reference TRBV5-1 and TRBJ1-2, is KAGVTQTPRYLIKTRGQQVTLSCSPISGHRSVSWYQQTPGQGLQFLFEYFSETQRNKGNFPGRFSGRQFSNSRSEMNVSTLELGDSALYLCASSWRGHLSINYGYTFGSGTRLTVV.

This clonotype has only a few counts. The rearrangement joins TRBV7-2 to TRBJ2-7, with D possibly being TRBD2 (6 bases). Trimming took 5 bases from V and 0 from J, leaving 17 bases between them. Germline V gene lookup returns CDR1 SGHTA and CDR2 FQGNSA. The length of the CDR3 is 16 residues. The CDR3: CASSPLGRDLSYEQYF. In DNA, the CDR3 is TGTGCCAGCAGCCCTCTCGGGCGGGATCTCTCCTACGAGCAGTACTTC.

This clonotype has at least ten counts. V usage is TRBV19 and J usage is TRBJ2-1, with D unclear. V was shortened by 5 bases and J by 0 bases, with 14 bases between the two germline ends. Germline CDR1 LNHDA, CDR2 SQIVND (reference sequence). This CDR3 is 16 amino acids long. The CDR3 spells CASSGYSKSSYNEQFF. The CDR3 DNA reads TGTGCCAGTAGTGGGTACAGCAAAAGCTCCTACAATGAGCAGTTCTTC.

The chain joins TRBV18 to TRBJ1-4; D gene unclear. CDR3 length: 16 amino acids. Trimming stripped 3 bases from V and 0 bases from J, with 11 bases between. Germline CDR1 KGHSH, CDR2 LQKENI. The CDR3 DNA sequence: TGTGCCAGCTCACCGGTATACTCCCCAACTAATGAAAAACTGTTTTTT. Residues: CASSPVYSPTNEKLFF.

This clonotype was seen many times. The chain carries TRBV20-1 and TRBJ1-5, with D uncertain. In germline, CDR1 is DFQATT, CDR2 SNEGSKA (reference sequence). V shed 1 base and J shed 6 bases, with 13 bases lying between them. There are 14 residues in the CDR3. CDR3 bases: TGCAGTGCTAGAGGAGGGAGCGGATTTCAGCCCCAGCATTTT. Its translation is CSARGGSGFQPQHF.

In its sample, this clonotype was seen many times. This chain connects TRBV6-1 to TRBJ2-7, with D unresolved. V dropped 6 bases and J dropped 3 bases, with 18 bases sitting between them. CDR3 length: 15 residues. The germline gives CDR1 MNHNS, CDR2 SASEGT. CDR3 sequence (DNA): TGTGCCAGCAGCCCCCCGGACCGACGTTTCTACGAGCAGTACTTC. Amino acid sequence: CASSPPDRRFYEQYF.

This clonotype showed up many times. The CDR3 nucleotides are TGCAGTGCTAGAGATCAGGGGTCCTCCTACGAGCAGTACTTC. Amino acids: CSARDQGSSYEQYF. The J gene is TRBJ2-7, the V gene TRBV20-1; D is possibly TRBD1 (6 bases). The CDR3 contains 14 residues. Trimming stripped 0 bases from V and 0 bases from J, with 9 bases between. Germline CDR1 is DFQATT and CDR2 is SNEGSKA (reference sequence).

This clonotype has at least ten counts. The chain has TRBV12-3 or TRBV12-4 and TRBJ2-4; D is undetermined. Trimming removed 4 bases from V and 8 bases from J, with 9 bases in between. The CDR3 consists of 12 residues. The CDR3 coding sequence is TGTGCCAGCAGTTCCGGTCGGGACATTCAGTACTTC. It translates to CASSSGRDIQYF.

This clonotype turned up a few times. The V gene is TRBV20-1, the J gene TRBJ2-5; a weak D match, TRBD1 (5 bases). Germline V gene lookup returns CDR1 DFQATT and CDR2 SNEGSKA (reference sequence). The CDR3 has 15 residues. Between the trimmed V and J ends, which lost 4 bases and 2 bases, there was a span of 17 bases. The CDR3 spells CSAMPGIDRQETQYF. DNA of the CDR3: TGCAGTGCTATGCCAGGGATTGACCGGCAAGAGACCCAGTACTTC.

This clonotype came up a few times. Possible read error: a much larger clone is one base away. The chain carries TRBV5-4 and TRBJ1-2; the D is unclear. Germline V lookup: CDR1 SGHNT, CDR2 YYREEE (reference sequence). This CDR3 contains 13 residues. Deletions cut 1 base from V and 10 bases from J, with 14 bases between. The CDR3 DNA reads as TGTGCCAGCAGCTTGTCCGGGATTGCAGACTACACCTTC. Its protein product is CASSLSGIADYTF. Filled out from reference TRBV5-4 and TRBJ1-2, the complete variable domain reads ETGVTQSPTHLIKTRGQQVTLRCSSQSGHNTVSWYQQALGQGPQFIFQYYREEENGRGNFPPRFSGLQFPNYSSELNVNALELDDSALYLCASSLSGIADYTFGSGTRLTVV.

This clonotype was found many times. DNA for the CDR3: TGTGCCAGCAGTTTAGGACGGACCCACCAAGAGACCCAGTACTTC. Amino acid sequence: CASSLGRTHQETQYF. The chain recombines TRBV12-3 or TRBV12-4 with TRBJ2-5, with D uncertain. V lost 1 base and J lost 0, with 9 bases in between. The CDR3 is 15 residues long.

This clonotype was recorded many times. V gene TRBV5-1 combines with J gene TRBJ2-2; TRBD1 might be the D (5 bases). The ends were cut back, 0 bases at V and 6 bases at J, with 9 bases in the middle. Germline-derived CDR1 and CDR2 are SGHRS and YFSETQ. This CDR3 is 14 amino acids long. The CDR3 sequence: CASSLEVGPGELFF. The CDR3 coding sequence is TGCGCCAGCAGCTTGGAAGTGGGGCCCGGGGAGCTGTTTTTT.

The sample holds many counts of this clonotype. This chain uses TRBV7-9 with TRBJ1-1, with D perhaps matching TRBD1 (5 bases). Trimming left V 1 base short and J 3 bases short, with 9 bases between. CDR3 length: 14 residues. The germline V gene has CDR1 SEHNR and CDR2 FQNEAQ (reference sequence). The CDR3 DNA reads as TGTGCCAGCAGCTTAGAAGGGGATTACACTGAAGCTTTCTTT. Amino acids: CASSLEGDYTEAFF.

At least ten counts were recorded for this clonotype. The chain combines TRBV2 with TRBJ1-2; D may be TRBD1 (5 bases). This CDR3 contains 14 residues. V was pared by 2 bases and J by 2 bases, with 9 bases between. Germline CDR1 is SNHLY and CDR2 is FYNNEI. This CDR3 is CASSERGPNYGYTF. CDR3 nucleotide sequence: TGTGCCAGCAGTGAAAGGGGACCCAACTATGGCTACACCTTC. Combining the CDR3 with reference TRBV2 and TRBJ1-2 gives the whole variable domain EPEVTQTPSHQVTQMGQEVILRCVPISNHLYFYWYRQILGQKVEFLVSFYNNEISEKSEIFDDQFSVERPDGSNFTLKIRSTKLEDSAMYFCASSERGPNYGYTFGSGTRLTVV.

In this sample, this clonotype turned up many times. The DNA for the CDR3 is TGCAGCGTTGAAGGGACAGGGGGCTACGAGCAGTACTTC. It yields the protein CSVEGTGGYEQYF. The chain recombines TRBV29-1 with TRBJ2-7, with TRBD1 matching over 10 bases. The CDR3 runs to 13 residues. Losses at the gene ends were 1 base for V and 3 bases for J; bases not matched to a gene: 0. The V gene's germline CDR1 is SQVTM and CDR2 ANQGSEA.

This clonotype occurred many times. The V and J genes are TRBV20-1 and TRBJ1-4; no clear D gene. Germline loops: CDR1 DFQATT, CDR2 SNEGSKA (reference sequence). V lost 0 bases to trimming and J lost 2 bases, with 13 bases between them. There are 16 residues in the CDR3. The CDR3 spells CSARDILRETNEKLFF. CDR3 nucleotide sequence: TGCAGTGCTAGAGATATTTTGAGGGAGACTAATGAAAAACTGTTTTTT.

This clonotype was seen many times. The chain carries TRBV20-1 and TRBJ2-1, with D tentatively TRBD2 (5 bases). This CDR3 region has 13 residues. Trimming shortened V by 6 bases and J by 6 bases, and 15 bases separated the two germline ends. In germline, CDR1 is DFQATT, CDR2 SNEGSKA (reference sequence). The CDR3 bases are TGCAGTGCATCTGAGCGGCTAACCAATGAGCAGTTCTTC. This gives the protein CSASERLTNEQFF.

This clonotype was seen at least ten times. V gene TRBV5-1 combines with J gene TRBJ2-2; 7 nucleotides match TRBD2. This CDR3 has 15 amino acids. CDR1 and CDR2 (germline): SGHRS, YFSETQ. V lost 4 bases and J lost 2; bases outside the gene matches: 5. The CDR3 is CASSPSGGNTGELFF. Written as DNA, the CDR3 is TGCGCCAGCAGCCCTAGCGGCGGTAACACCGGGGAGCTGTTTTTT.

V usage is TRBV4-1 and J usage is TRBJ2-7; 8 bases line up with TRBD1. The CDR3 is 17 amino acids. CDR1 is MGHRA and CDR2 is YSYEKL in the germline V gene. V was pared by 4 bases and J by 1 base, with 12 bases of the junction left unmatched. The CDR3 bases are TGCGCCAGCAGCCCGACAGGGGCCCTCCTTGATTCCTACGAGCAGTACTTC. Translation: CASSPTGALLDSYEQYF.

This clonotype was counted many times. The V and J genes are TRBV7-2 and TRBJ2-7; D uncertain. The CDR3 runs to 14 residues. Per the germline V gene, CDR1 is SGHTA and CDR2 is FQGNSA. Trimming left V 0 bases short and J 2 bases short, with 8 bases between. The CDR3 sequence is CASSLARQAYEQYF. In DNA, the CDR3 is TGTGCCAGCAGCTTAGCTCGTCAGGCCTACGAGCAGTACTTC.

This clonotype was seen many times. The rearrangement uses TRBV2 and TRBJ2-3, with 8 bases lining up with TRBD2. The CDR3 is 15 residues long. Germline V lookup: CDR1 SNHLY, CDR2 FYNNEI. After removal of 5 bases from V and 2 bases from J, the junction contained 6 bases not matched to a gene. The CDR3 nucleotides read TGTGCCAGCAGTCCTTTCGGGGGGGACACAGATACGCAGTATTTT. It translates to CASSPFGGDTDTQYF.

Many counts were recorded for this clonotype. The junction and the germline gene differ at one end; a read error may be behind it. This chain connects TRBV7-7 to TRBJ2-1, with D unclear. The CDR3 totals 13 residues. The germline V gene has CDR1 SSHAT and CDR2 FNYEAQ (reference sequence). The CDR3 sequence is CASSSGPGGEQFF. DNA of the CDR3: TGTGCTAGCAGCTCAGGCCCAGGTGGTGAGCAGTTCTTC.

This clonotype appeared many times. The gene calls are TRBV5-1 and TRBJ2-3, with 12 bases identical to TRBD2. V dropped 7 bases and J dropped 4; count of bases not matched to a gene: 4. Germline-derived CDR1 and CDR2 are SGHRS and YFSETQ. This CDR3 is built from 14 residues. The chain's CDR3 is CASQTSGGPDTQYF. The CDR3 bases are TGCGCCAGCCAGACTAGCGGGGGACCAGATACGCAGTATTTT.

This clonotype showed up many times. The V gene is TRBV12-3 or TRBV12-4, the J gene TRBJ2-1, with D possibly TRBD1 on 6 matching bases. The V gene lost 5 bases and the J gene lost 2 bases, with 7 bases spanning the gap. CDR3 length: 13 amino acids. CDR3 loop: CASSRDTYNEQFF. In DNA, the CDR3 is TGTGCCAGCAGTCGGGACACCTACAATGAGCAGTTCTTC.

This clonotype was picked up many times. This chain uses TRBV10-3 with TRBJ2-7; TRBD1 or TRBD2 may be the D gene (5 bases each). Germline lookup yields CDR1 ENHRY and CDR2 SYGVKD. Trimming removed 3 bases at V and 3 bases at J, with 12 bases between. The length of the CDR3 is 14 residues. The CDR3 loop reads CAISDPQGRYEQYF. In DNA, the CDR3 is TGTGCCATCAGTGATCCGCAGGGACGCTACGAGCAGTACTTC.

This clonotype was seen many times. This sequence joins TRBV5-1 and TRBJ2-7; a weak D match, TRBD1 (7 bases). The CDR3 covers 14 residues. The germline CDR1 and CDR2 sequences are SGHRS and YFSETQ. Trimming removed 2 bases from V and 5 bases from J, with 14 bases in between. The CDR3 loop reads CASSFGGGLNEQYF. The CDR3 bases are TGCGCCAGCAGCTTCGGAGGGGGCTTGAACGAGCAGTACTTC.

This clonotype has at least ten counts. The CDR3 nucleotides read TGCGCCAGCAGCTTGGTCGGGTCCGAGGAGACCCAGTACTTC. Protein: CASSLVGSEETQYF. The chain has TRBV5-1 and TRBJ2-5, with D uncertain. CDR1 is SGHRS and CDR2 is YFSETQ in the germline V gene. The CDR3 totals 14 residues. Trimming removed 0 bases at V and 5 bases at J, with 11 bases between.

The chain has TRBV19 and TRBJ2-5; D uncertain. Germline V gives CDR1 LNHDA, CDR2 SQIVND (reference sequence). The CDR3 is made up of 10 amino acids. V lost 8 bases and J 5 bases, leaving 6 bases between the germline ends. The CDR3 region is CASGFETQYF. The CDR3 DNA sequence: TGTGCCAGTGGGTTTGAGACCCAGTACTTC. The variable domain in full, completed from reference TRBV19 and TRBJ2-5, reads DGGITQSPKYLFRKEGQNVTLSCEQNLNHDAMYWYRQDPGQGLRLIYYSQIVNDFQKGDIAEGYSVSREKKESFPLTVTSAQKNPTAFYLCASGFETQYFGPGTRLLVL.